The 25 T cell receptor beta chains in this list originate from one sample, sequenced in a study of T-cell memory formation after mild COVID-19. MiXCR, run by TCRdb on the 5' RACE reads, gives a single entry per CDR3 protein. Of roughly 170,000 distinct CDR3 sequences in the sample, over 20% are singletons; the top ten hold 23%. Sequencing used PBMCs or a T cell subset sorted from them (not recorded which). Every receptor here comes from an adult woman who had mild COVID-19 (a few samples of this study predate the infection). Cell type and time point are not known.

V is TRBV5-1 and J is TRBJ2-7; D may be TRBD1 (5 bases). The CDR3 sequence is 16 residues long. Germline CDR1 is SGHRS and CDR2 is YFSETQ. With 0 bases removed from V and 6 bases from J, the gap between germline ends came to 19 bases. CDR3 sequence (DNA): TGCGCCAGCAGCTTGGTTCAGGGCCAAGGGGCCGGCGAGCAGTACTTC. This codes for CASSLVQGQGAGEQYF.

The chain employs TRBV20-1 and TRBJ2-7; the D is unclear. This CDR3 is 14 amino acids long. The germline V and J ends were trimmed by 6 bases and 0 bases, with 15 bases remaining between them. The V gene's germline CDR1 is DFQATT and CDR2 SNEGSKA (reference sequence). The CDR3 DNA follows: TGCAGTGCCGAACCGATCGACAACTCCTACGAGCAGTACTTC. Translating gives CSAEPIDNSYEQYF.

This clonotype was recorded a few times. The V and J genes are TRBV14 and TRBJ1-4, with D tentatively TRBD1 (6 bases). The CDR3 is 16 amino acids. V gave up 4 bases and J gave up 8 bases, with 20 bases separating them. CDR1 and CDR2 from the germline V gene are SGHDN and FVKESK. CDR3 sequence reads: CASSPAVWGQREKLFF. The CDR3 DNA is TGTGCCAGCAGCCCCGCTGTATGGGGGCAGAGGGAAAAACTGTTTTTT.

The V gene is TRBV4-2, the J gene TRBJ2-3, with 8 bases lining up with TRBD2. The CDR3 has 15 amino acids. Germline-derived CDR1 and CDR2 are LGHNA and YNFKEQ. The ends lost 1 base at V and 5 bases at J; junction bases unmatched: 5. The CDR3 DNA sequence: TGTGCCAGCAGCCAAGGTGCGGGAGGTGGAGATACGCAGTATTTT. This gives the protein CASSQGAGGGDTQYF.

A few counts support this clonotype. Here the CDR3 DNA reads TGTGCCAGCAGTTTGGACCCCCCTCGGGTAGCGGGTTCCTACGAGCAGTACTTC. Encoded protein: CASSLDPPRVAGSYEQYF. This chain uses TRBV27 with TRBJ2-7; 7 bases match TRBD2. J gave up 1 base and V 3 bases, and 15 bases lay outside the gene matches. Germline V CDR1 and CDR2: MNHEY, SMNVEV (reference sequence). The CDR3 is 18 residues long.

V is TRBV11-2 and J is TRBJ1-2; D unresolved. CDR3 length: 14 residues. Germline values: CDR1 SGHAT, CDR2 FQNNGV. V shed 1 base and J shed 0 bases, with 6 bases lying between them. The CDR3 region is CASSLGYSNYGYTF. CDR3 nucleotide sequence: TGTGCCAGCAGCTTAGGGTATTCTAACTATGGCTACACCTTC.

This rearrangement joins TRBV7-9 to TRBJ2-3, with D possibly matching TRBD1 (5 bases). Trimming stripped 4 bases from V and 4 bases from J, with 18 bases between. CDR3 length: 16 amino acids. Germline V lookup: CDR1 SEHNR, CDR2 FQNEAQ (reference sequence). CDR3 region: CASSYPRAGIPDTQYF. DNA for the CDR3: TGTGCCAGCAGCTACCCTCGGGCAGGGATTCCAGATACGCAGTATTTT.

V usage is TRBV7-6 and J usage is TRBJ2-5; 7 bases agree with TRBD2. This CDR3 contains 16 residues. The V gene end was trimmed by 1 base and the J gene end by 5 bases; junction bases not matched to a gene: 10. CDR1 is SGHVS, CDR2 FNYEAQ, per germline. In DNA, the CDR3 is TGTGCCAGCAGCTTAGAAGCTAGCGGAGATGGGGAGACCCAGTACTTC. This codes for CASSLEASGDGETQYF.

This clonotype was recorded a few times. This chain uses TRBV29-1 with TRBJ1-5; perhaps TRBD1 as D (5 bases). Germline lookup yields CDR1 SQVTM and CDR2 ANQGSEA. The CDR3 runs 11 residues. The CDR3: CRGEVCQPQHF. CDR3 nucleotides: TGCAGGGGGGAGGTATGTCAGCCCCAGCATTTT.

The table lists this clonotype with a few counts. CDR3 DNA sequence: TGCGCCAGCAGCCAAGTCTATCAGGGGGAGAACACTGAAGCTTTCTTT. It is translated as CASSQVYQGENTEAFF. This chain connects TRBV4-1 to TRBJ1-1; TRBD1 matches at 7 bases. V shed 1 base, J shed 1 base, and the junction held 6 bases outside the gene matches. This CDR3 has 16 amino acids. Per the germline V gene, CDR1 is MGHRA and CDR2 is YSYEKL.

This clonotype has a handful of counts. The chain combines TRBV6-6 with TRBJ2-7, with TRBD1 identical over 8 bases. The CDR3 totals 15 residues. V lost 2 bases to trimming and J lost 2 bases; unmatched junction nucleotides: 5. Per the germline V gene, CDR1 is MNHNY and CDR2 is SVGAGI (reference sequence). Written as DNA, the CDR3 is TGTGCCAGCAGTTACCCGGGGGACAGGCCCTACGAGCAGTACTTC. Its protein product is CASSYPGDRPYEQYF.

This clonotype appeared once. This rearrangement joins TRBV7-8 to TRBJ2-7, with D possibly being TRBD1 or TRBD2 (5 bases each). The CDR3 consists of 16 residues. Germline CDR1 reads SGHVS; CDR2 reads FQNEAQ. V shed 4 bases and J shed 9 bases, with 25 bases lying between them. CDR3 protein: CASSSKGRAYESRQYF. The CDR3 DNA reads TGTGCCAGCAGCTCCAAGGGGAGAGCCTACGAGTCTAGGCAGTACTTC.

This chain connects TRBV7-9 to TRBJ2-5; D call uncertain. The CDR3 runs to 13 residues. V gave up 4 bases and J gave up 3 bases, with 9 bases separating them. Germline CDR1 and CDR2: SEHNR and FQNEAQ (reference sequence). The CDR3 region is CASSSGSEETQYF. Written as DNA, the CDR3 is TGTGCCAGCAGCTCCGGGTCCGAAGAGACCCAGTACTTC.

The V and J genes are TRBV5-1 and TRBJ2-7; maybe TRBD1 (5 bases). Germline V gene sequence: CDR1 SGHRS, CDR2 YFSETQ. CDR3 length equals 12 residues. The ends were cut back, 2 bases at V and 5 bases at J, with 8 bases in the middle. The CDR3 here is CASSFQGDEQYF. The DNA for the CDR3 is TGCGCCAGCAGCTTTCAGGGTGACGAGCAGTACTTC.

There are a few counts of this clonotype. The gene calls are TRBV3-1 and TRBJ2-2; D gene unclear. With 7 bases removed from V and 3 bases from J, the gap between germline ends came to 12 bases. Germline V CDR1 and CDR2: LGHDT, YNNKEL (reference sequence). The CDR3 covers 14 residues. The CDR3 nucleotides read TGTGCCAGCAACCATGCTACGGACACCGGGGAGCTGTTTTTT. Translating gives CASNHATDTGELFF. Based on the CDR3 plus reference TRBV3-1 and TRBJ2-2, the full variable domain is DTAVSQTPKYLVTQMGNDKSIKCEQNLGHDTMYWYKQDSKKFLKIMFSYNNKELIINETVPNRFSPKSPDKAHLNLHINSLELGDSAVYFCASNHATDTGELFFGEGSRLTVL.

This clonotype has just a few counts. CDR3 amino acids: CATSRTPNTGELFF. The CDR3 region has the DNA TGTGCCACCAGCCGGACACCGAACACCGGGGAGCTGTTTTTT. The rearrangement uses TRBV24-1 and TRBJ2-2; D is possibly TRBD1 (5 bases). The V and J ends lost 7 bases and 0 bases respectively, with 8 bases between them. Germline CDR1 and CDR2: KGHDR and SFDVKD. The CDR3 is 14 amino acids.

This clonotype showed up just a few times. CDR3 nucleotides: TGTGCCAGCAGTGCCCGCGGACCCTCCTACGAGCAGTACTTC. As protein: CASSARGPSYEQYF. The chain carries TRBV7-2 and TRBJ2-7; D call uncertain. Trimming pared 6 bases from V and 0 bases from J, leaving 12 bases between. Germline V gene lookup returns CDR1 SGHTA and CDR2 FQGNSA. This CDR3 is 14 amino acids long. Full variable domain (missing parts from reference TRBV7-2 and TRBJ2-7): GAGVSQSPSNKVTEKGKDVELRCDPISGHTALYWYRQSLGQGLEFLIYFQGNSAPDKSGLPSDRFSAERTGGSVSTLTIQRTQQEDSAVYLCASSARGPSYEQYFGPGTRLTVT.

The table lists this clonotype with a few counts. The gene calls are TRBV7-2 and TRBJ2-7, with 7 bases fitting TRBD2. V was clipped by 1 base and J by 4 bases; unmatched bases: 13. This CDR3 has 17 residues. Germline V gene data show CDR1 as SGHTA and CDR2 as FQGNSA. CDR3 bases: TGTGCCAGCAGCTTAGGACCTACTAGCGAGGGAGAGTACGAGCAGTACTTC. Translation: CASSLGPTSEGEYEQYF.

This sequence joins TRBV7-6 and TRBJ2-1; 8 bases line up with TRBD2. The CDR3 totals 16 residues. Germline-derived CDR1 and CDR2 are SGHVS and FNYEAQ. Trimming cost V 1 base and J 4 bases; bases outside gene matches: 6. The DNA for the CDR3 is TGTGCCAGCAGCTTAGATCCTAGCGGGCTTTACAATGAGCAGTTCTTC. Protein product: CASSLDPSGLYNEQFF.

The CDR3 DNA reads TGTGCCAGCAGTGGACAGGGGTTAGACTATGGCTACACCTTC. The encoded protein is CASSGQGLDYGYTF. This chain uses TRBV6-5 with TRBJ1-2, with TRBD1 matching over 9 bases. The germline V gene has CDR1 MNHEY and CDR2 SVGAGI. This CDR3 is built from 14 residues. Germline trimming cut 5 bases from V and 3 bases from J; bases unmatched to any gene: 4.

This chain connects TRBV6-5 to TRBJ2-3; D is perhaps TRBD2 (6 bases). The CDR3 extends over 14 amino acids. V shed 4 bases and J shed 2 bases, with 10 bases lying between them. The germline CDR1 and CDR2 sequences are MNHEY and SVGAGI. The DNA of the CDR3 is TGTGCCAGCAGTTGGGGAGGCACCACAGATACGCAGTATTTT. Its translation: CASSWGGTTDTQYF.

The chain joins TRBV29-1 to TRBJ1-1; 9 bases are shared with TRBD1. In germline, CDR1 is SQVTM, CDR2 ANQGSEA. V gave up 6 bases and J gave up 5 bases; unmatched junction bases: 7. CDR3 size: 13 residues. In DNA, the CDR3 is TGCAGCGTGCGACAGGGGGTCGAAACTGAAGCTTTCTTT. It is translated as CSVRQGVETEAFF.

This clonotype was seen repeatedly, ten times or more. J is TRBJ2-4 and V is TRBV7-9; TRBD1 might be the D (5 bases). In germline, CDR1 is SEHNR, CDR2 FQNEAQ (reference sequence). The CDR3 sequence is 16 residues long. The V gene lost 2 bases and the J gene lost 0 bases, with 11 bases spanning the gap. The CDR3 DNA reads TGTGCCAGCAGCTTACAGACAGATCTAGCCAAAAACATTCAGTACTTC. This gives the protein CASSLQTDLAKNIQYF. Complete variable domain (other parts from reference TRBV7-9 and TRBJ2-4): DTGVSQNPRHKITKRGQNVTFRCDPISEHNRLYWYRQTLGQGPEFLTYFQNEAQLEKSRLLSDRFSAERPKGSFSTLEIQRTEQGDSAMYLCASSLQTDLAKNIQYFGAGTRLSVL.

The rearrangement uses TRBV3-1 and TRBJ2-7; tentative D call: TRBD2 (6 bases). The CDR3 is made up of 16 amino acids. Germline V gene data show CDR1 as LGHDT and CDR2 as YNNKEL (reference sequence). The V end was cut by 3 bases, the J end by 2 bases, with 17 bases between. In DNA form, the CDR3 reads TGTGCCAGCAGCCATCCGGGACTGACCACTACCTACGAGCAGTACTTC. Residues: CASSHPGLTTTYEQYF.

The chain links TRBV20-1 to TRBJ2-1; no definite D call. The CDR3 covers 14 residues. V was shortened by 6 bases and J by 4 bases, with 16 bases between the two germline ends. Germline V gene lookup returns CDR1 DFQATT and CDR2 SNEGSKA (reference sequence). This CDR3 is CSARPLFSYNEQFF. The CDR3 DNA reads TGCAGTGCCCGCCCCCTATTCTCGTACAATGAGCAGTTCTTC.